The clone carrying this T cell receptor beta chain was seen ten or more times. Its specificity is not known. Germline CDR1 is ENHRY and CDR2 is SYGVKD. This CDR3 has 13 residues. Trimming removed 8 bases at V and 7 bases at J, with 15 bases between. Expressed TCRB transcripts were sequenced, since all the RNA that had been isolated was reverse transcribed. The protocol was immunoSEQ multiplex PCR, while the TCRdb copy is restricted to in-frame clones and leaves out a portion. The data show under 900,000 clones, roughly 15% seen once. The sample belongs to a study of beta chain features in type 1 diabetes. Whole-study findings and limits: Cells carrying high TCR expression could end up over-represented when cDNA is sequenced.

The sequence was obtained from a woman in her late teens or twenties in good health. The specimen sequenced was naive CD4+ T cells from blood. J is TRBJ2-1 and V is TRBV10-3, with D tentatively TRBD1 (5 bases). CDR3 in DNA: TGTGCCATCCGGCCTGGGGCCGCAAATGAGCAGTTCTTC. It yields the protein CAIRPGAANEQFF.